This TCR beta chain was obtained from a study of blood T cell repertoires in COVID-19. The overall study: Material from acute and convalescent COVID-19 was sourced from the United States, Italy and Spain. PBMCs, B-cell-depleted T cells, or T cells were the source of the cDNA or gDNA that made up the material.

CDR3 length equals 15 residues. The V and J ends lost 3 bases and 0 bases respectively, with 9 bases between them. Germline V gives CDR1 SNHLY, CDR2 FYNNEI. Authors' analysis steps: How many nucleated cells were present was estimated from reference gene primer amplification. Only in-frame clones appear in the TCRdb table, and some are missing; sequencing was by immunoSEQ multiplex PCR. The V and J calls and clone size were taken over from that table, and D and trimming were inferred from the DNA. The table shows about 210,000 clones, with roughly 82% occurring only once. V is TRBV2 and J is TRBJ2-1; D not certain. The clonotype originates from a man aged 50-60 years with active or convalescent COVID-19. Sequenced sample: peripheral blood. CDR3 sequence: CASSEAVSSYNEQFF. As DNA, the CDR3 is TGTGCCAGCAGTGAGGCGGTTAGCTCCTACAATGAGCAGTTCTTC.